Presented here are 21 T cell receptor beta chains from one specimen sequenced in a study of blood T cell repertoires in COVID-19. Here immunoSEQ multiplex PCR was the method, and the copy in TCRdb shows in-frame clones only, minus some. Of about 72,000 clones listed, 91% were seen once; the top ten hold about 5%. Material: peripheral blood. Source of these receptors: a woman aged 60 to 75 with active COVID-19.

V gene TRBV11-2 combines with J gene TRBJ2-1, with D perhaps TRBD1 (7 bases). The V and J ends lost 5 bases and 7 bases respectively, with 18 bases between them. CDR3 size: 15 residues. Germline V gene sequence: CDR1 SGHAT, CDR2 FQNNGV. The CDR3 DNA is TGTGCCAGCAGCCGGACAGGAGGGTTGGGGAATGAGCAGTTCTTC. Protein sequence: CASSRTGGLGNEQFF.

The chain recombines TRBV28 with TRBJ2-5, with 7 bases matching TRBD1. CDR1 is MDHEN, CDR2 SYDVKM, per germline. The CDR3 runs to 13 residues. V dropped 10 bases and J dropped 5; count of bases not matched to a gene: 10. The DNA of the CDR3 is TGTGCCACAATACAGGGGATGCAGGAGACCCAGTACTTC. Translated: CATIQGMQETQYF.

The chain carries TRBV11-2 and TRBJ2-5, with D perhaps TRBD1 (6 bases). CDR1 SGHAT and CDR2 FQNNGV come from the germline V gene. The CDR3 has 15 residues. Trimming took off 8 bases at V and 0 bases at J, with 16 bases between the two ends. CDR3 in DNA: TGTGCCAGCGCTCTACTCGGACAGCACCAAGAGACCCAGTACTTC. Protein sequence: CASALLGQHQETQYF. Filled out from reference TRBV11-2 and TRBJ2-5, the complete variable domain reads EAGVAQSPRYKIIEKRQSVAFWCNPISGHATLYWYQQILGQGPKLLIQFQNNGVVDDSQLPKDRFSAERLKGVDSTLKIQPAKLEDSAVYLCASALLGQHQETQYFGPGTRLLVL.

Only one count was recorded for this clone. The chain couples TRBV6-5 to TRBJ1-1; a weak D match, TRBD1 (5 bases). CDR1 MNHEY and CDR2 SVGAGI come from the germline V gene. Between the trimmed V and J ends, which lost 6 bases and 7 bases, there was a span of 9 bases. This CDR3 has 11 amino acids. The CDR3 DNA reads TGTGCCAGCAGCAGAGACAGTGAAGCTTTCTTT. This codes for CASSRDSEAFF.

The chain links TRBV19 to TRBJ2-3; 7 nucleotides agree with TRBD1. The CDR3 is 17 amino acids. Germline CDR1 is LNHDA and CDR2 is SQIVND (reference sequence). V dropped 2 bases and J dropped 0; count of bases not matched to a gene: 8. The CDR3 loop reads CASSIMAGGSSTDTQYF. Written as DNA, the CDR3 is TGTGCCAGTAGTATAATGGCAGGGGGTTCTAGCACAGATACGCAGTATTTT.

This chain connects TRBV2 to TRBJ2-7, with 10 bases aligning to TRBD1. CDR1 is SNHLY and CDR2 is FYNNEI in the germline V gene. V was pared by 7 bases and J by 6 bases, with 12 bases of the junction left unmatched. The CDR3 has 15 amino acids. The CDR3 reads CASKMGGQGSIEQYF. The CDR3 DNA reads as TGTGCCAGCAAGATGGGGGGACAGGGGTCCATCGAGCAGTACTTC.

CDR3 in amino acids: CASSQVPSGETQYF. In DNA form, the CDR3 reads TGCGCCAGCAGCCAAGTTCCTAGCGGAGAGACCCAGTACTTC. The V gene is TRBV4-1, the J gene TRBJ2-5, with 7 bases lining up with TRBD2. V lost 1 base and J lost 4; bases outside the gene matches: 3. The CDR3 runs to 14 residues. The germline V gene encodes CDR1 MGHRA and CDR2 YSYEKL.

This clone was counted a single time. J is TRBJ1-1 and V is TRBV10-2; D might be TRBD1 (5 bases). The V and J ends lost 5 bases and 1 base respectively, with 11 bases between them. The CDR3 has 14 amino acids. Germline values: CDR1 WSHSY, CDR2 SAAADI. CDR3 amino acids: CASSRQPANTEAFF. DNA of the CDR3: TGCGCCAGCAGTCGACAGCCGGCGAACACTGAAGCTTTCTTT.

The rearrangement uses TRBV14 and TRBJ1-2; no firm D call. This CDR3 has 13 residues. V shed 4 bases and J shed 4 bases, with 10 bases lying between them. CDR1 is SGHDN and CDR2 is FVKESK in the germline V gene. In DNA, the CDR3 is TGTGCCAGCAGCCGCGAGTTCACCTATGGCTACACCTTC. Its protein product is CASSREFTYGYTF.

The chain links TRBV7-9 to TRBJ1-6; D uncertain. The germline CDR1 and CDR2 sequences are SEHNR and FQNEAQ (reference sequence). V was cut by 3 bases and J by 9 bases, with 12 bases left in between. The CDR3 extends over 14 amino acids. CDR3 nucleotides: TGTGCCAGCAGCTTGGCGAGCACGGGTTCACCCCTCCACTTT. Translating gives CASSLASTGSPLHF. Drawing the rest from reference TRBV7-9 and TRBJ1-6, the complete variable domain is DTGVSQNPRHKITKRGQNVTFRCDPISEHNRLYWYRQTLGQGPEFLTYFQNEAQLEKSRLLSDRFSAERPKGSFSTLEIQRTEQGDSAMYLCASSLASTGSPLHFGNGTRLTVT.

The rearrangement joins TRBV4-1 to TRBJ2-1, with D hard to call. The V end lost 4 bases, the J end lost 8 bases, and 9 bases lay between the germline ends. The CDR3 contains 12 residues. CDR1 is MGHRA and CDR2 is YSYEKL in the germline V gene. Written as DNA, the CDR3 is TGCGCCAGCAGCCCATTGGGCCATGAGCAGTTCTTC. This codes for CASSPLGHEQFF.

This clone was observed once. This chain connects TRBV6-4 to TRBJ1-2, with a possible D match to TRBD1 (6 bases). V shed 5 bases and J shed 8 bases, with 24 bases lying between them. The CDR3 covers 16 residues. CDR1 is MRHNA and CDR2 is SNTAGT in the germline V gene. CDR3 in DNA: TGTGCCAGCAGTCCTACGGGGTCTCCAGGGGCAGACGGCTACACCTTC. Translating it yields CASSPTGSPGADGYTF.

CDR3 in amino acids: CASSRLVDTGELFF. DNA for the CDR3: TGTGCCAGCAGCCGACTGGTCGACACCGGGGAGCTGTTTTTT. This sequence joins TRBV28 and TRBJ2-2; D not resolved. Germline V gene lookup returns CDR1 MDHEN and CDR2 SYDVKM. Deletions cut 6 bases from V and 3 bases from J, with 11 bases between. CDR3 length: 14 amino acids.

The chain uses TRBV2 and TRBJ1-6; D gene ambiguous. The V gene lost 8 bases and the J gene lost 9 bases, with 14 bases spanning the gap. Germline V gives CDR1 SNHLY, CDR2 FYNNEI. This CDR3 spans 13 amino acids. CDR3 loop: CASSLGEGSPLHF. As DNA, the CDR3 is TGTGCCAGCTCGCTCGGGGAGGGTTCACCCCTCCACTTT.

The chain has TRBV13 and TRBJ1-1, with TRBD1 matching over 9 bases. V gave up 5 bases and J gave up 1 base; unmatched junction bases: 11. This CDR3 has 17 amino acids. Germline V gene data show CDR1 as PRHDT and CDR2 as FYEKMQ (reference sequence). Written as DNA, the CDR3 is TGTGCCAGCAGCCCAAGGGACAGGGCCCTCGCGAACACTGAAGCTTTCTTT. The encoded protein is CASSPRDRALANTEAFF.

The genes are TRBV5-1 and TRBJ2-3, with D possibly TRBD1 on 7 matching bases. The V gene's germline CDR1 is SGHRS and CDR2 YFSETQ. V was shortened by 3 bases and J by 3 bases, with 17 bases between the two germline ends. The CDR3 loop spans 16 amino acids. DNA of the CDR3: TGCGCCAGCAGCTCCGCACAGGGGAGGAAGACAGATACGCAGTATTTT. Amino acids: CASSSAQGRKTDTQYF.

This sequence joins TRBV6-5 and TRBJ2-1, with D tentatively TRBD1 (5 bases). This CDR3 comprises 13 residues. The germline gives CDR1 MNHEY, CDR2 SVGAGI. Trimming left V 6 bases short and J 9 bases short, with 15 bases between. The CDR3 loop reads CASRGNQGSEQFF. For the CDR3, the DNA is TGTGCCAGCAGGGGGAATCAGGGAAGTGAGCAGTTCTTC.

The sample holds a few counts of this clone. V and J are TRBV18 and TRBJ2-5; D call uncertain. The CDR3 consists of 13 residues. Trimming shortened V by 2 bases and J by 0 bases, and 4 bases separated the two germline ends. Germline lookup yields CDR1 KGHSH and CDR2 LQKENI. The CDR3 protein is CASSPGHQETQYF. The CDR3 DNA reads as TGTGCCAGCTCACCAGGGCACCAAGAGACCCAGTACTTC.

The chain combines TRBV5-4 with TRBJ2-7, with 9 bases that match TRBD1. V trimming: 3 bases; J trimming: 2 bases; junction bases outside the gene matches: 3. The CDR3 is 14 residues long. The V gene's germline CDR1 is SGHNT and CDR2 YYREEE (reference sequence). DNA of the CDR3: TGTGCCAGCAGCTCCGGGACAGGGCCCTACGAGCAGTACTTC. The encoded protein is CASSSGTGPYEQYF.

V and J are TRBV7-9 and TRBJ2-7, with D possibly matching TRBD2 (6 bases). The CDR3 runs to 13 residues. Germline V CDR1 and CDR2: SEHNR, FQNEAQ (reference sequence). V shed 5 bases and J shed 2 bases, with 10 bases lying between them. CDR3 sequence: CASSRPGAYEQYF. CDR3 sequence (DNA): TGTGCCAGCAGCCGACCGGGAGCCTACGAGCAGTACTTC.

The chain's CDR3 is CASSFLTSGRGTQYF. CDR3 in DNA: TGCGCCAGCAGCTTTCTTACTAGCGGCAGGGGGACCCAGTACTTC. The V gene is TRBV5-1, the J gene TRBJ2-5; 8 bases line up with TRBD2. V was clipped by 2 bases and J by 7 bases; unmatched bases: 10. This CDR3 is built from 15 residues. Per the germline V gene, CDR1 is SGHRS and CDR2 is YFSETQ.